These 12 T cell receptor beta chains originate from one sample sequenced in a study of blood T cell repertoires in COVID-19. Assay used: immunoSEQ multiplex PCR; TCRdb lists only in-frame clones, some missing. The sample holds hundreds of thousands of clones, approximately 90% seen once. Sequenced material: PBMCs or T cells enriched from blood (not recorded which). These receptors originate from a man between 25 and 39 years old who had recovered from COVID-19.

The CDR3 region has the DNA TGCGCCAGCAAAGGGGGGCTAGCGGGAGCGAACAATGAGCAGTTCTTC. Translated, it gives CASKGGLAGANNEQFF. The chain joins TRBV5-1 to TRBJ2-1, with 10 bases identical to TRBD2. Germline lookup yields CDR1 SGHRS and CDR2 YFSETQ. The V gene end was trimmed by 6 bases and the J gene end by 5 bases; junction bases not matched to a gene: 11. There are 16 residues in the CDR3.

The V and J genes are TRBV19 and TRBJ1-6, with TRBD1 matching 7 bases. Trimming cost V 5 bases and J 6 bases; bases outside gene matches: 10. The CDR3 spans 16 residues. Germline CDR1 LNHDA, CDR2 SQIVND (reference sequence). The CDR3 nucleotides read TGTGCCAGTAGTGTACAACAGGGGTCTGGTAATTCACCCCTCCACTTT. It yields the protein CASSVQQGSGNSPLHF.

The chain is built from TRBV30 and TRBJ2-7; 8 bases align to TRBD1. The CDR3 is 15 amino acids. Germline V gene sequence: CDR1 GTSNPN, CDR2 SVGIG (reference sequence). J gave up 4 bases and V 1 base, and 9 bases lay outside the gene matches. The CDR3, as DNA: TGTGCCTGGAGTGGCTCCGGGACAGGAAGGTACGAGCAGTACTTC. This codes for CAWSGSGTGRYEQYF.

The chain combines TRBV15 with TRBJ2-7; the match to TRBD1 covers 10 bases. The germline CDR1 and CDR2 sequences are LNHNV and YYDKDF (reference sequence). Losses at the gene ends were 0 bases for V and 5 bases for J; bases not matched to a gene: 4. The CDR3 totals 15 residues. The CDR3 here is CATSRDLTGGHEQYF. CDR3 nucleotide sequence: TGTGCCACCAGCAGAGATTTGACAGGGGGCCACGAGCAGTACTTC.

The chain recombines TRBV18 with TRBJ2-2; weak D call: TRBD2 (5 bases). Germline V lookup: CDR1 KGHSH, CDR2 LQKENI. The V and J ends lost 4 bases and 5 bases respectively, with 17 bases between them. The CDR3 totals 16 residues. The CDR3 protein is CASSQGPEVETGELFF. DNA of the CDR3: TGTGCCAGCTCACAAGGGCCGGAGGTTGAAACCGGGGAGCTGTTTTTT.

This clone occurred once. The gene calls are TRBV21-1 and TRBJ2-7; the table names TRBD1, a call not compared with the DNA. TRBV21-1 has pseudogene status. This CDR3 contains 12 residues. As DNA, the CDR3 is TGTGCCAGCAGCGTCAGAAATTACGAGCAGTACTTC. Translation: CASSVRNYEQYF.

The chain has TRBV7-2 and TRBJ1-2, with D perhaps TRBD1 (6 bases). The V end lost 0 bases, the J end lost 2 bases, and 7 bases lay between the germline ends. Germline lookup yields CDR1 SGHTA and CDR2 FQGNSA. The CDR3 extends over 14 amino acids. CDR3 nucleotides: TGTGCCAGCAGCTTAGCGGGGACAAACTATGGCTACACCTTC. Its translation is CASSLAGTNYGYTF.

This chain uses TRBV5-4 with TRBJ2-1, with D maybe TRBD1 (6 bases). CDR1 and CDR2 from the germline V gene are SGHNT and YYREEE (reference sequence). The CDR3 totals 14 residues. Trimming removed 4 bases at V and 4 bases at J, with 12 bases between. The CDR3 coding sequence is TGTGCCAGCAGCCACCGGGACAAATACAATGAGCAGTTCTTC. Amino acids: CASSHRDKYNEQFF.

V and J are TRBV7-9 and TRBJ2-7, with TRBD1 identical over 7 bases. This CDR3 is 13 amino acids long. Germline loops: CDR1 SEHNR, CDR2 FQNEAQ (reference sequence). J was trimmed by 2 bases and V by 5 bases; bases with no gene match: 3. The DNA for the CDR3 is TGTGCCAGCAGCAAAGACAGGGCCTACGAGCAGTACTTC. As protein: CASSKDRAYEQYF.

This clone has only a few counts. V and J are TRBV28 and TRBJ1-5; D may be TRBD1 (6 bases). This CDR3 spans 15 amino acids. Trimming left V 8 bases short and J 3 bases short, with 17 bases between. The V gene's germline CDR1 is MDHEN and CDR2 SYDVKM. CDR3 sequence (DNA): TGTGCCAGCCATCCTGAACAGGGCGTCAATCAGCCCCAGCATTTT. Residues: CASHPEQGVNQPQHF.

The chain couples TRBV28 to TRBJ2-1, with 11 bases lining up with TRBD2. In germline, CDR1 is MDHEN, CDR2 SYDVKM. V lost 7 bases, J lost 2 bases, and 1 base stayed unmatched. This CDR3 has 14 residues. In DNA form, the CDR3 reads TGTGCCAGCAAACTAGCGGGAGCCTACAATGAGCAGTTCTTC. This encodes CASKLAGAYNEQFF.

The DNA of the CDR3 is TGTGCCAGCAGTGAATCCCTAGGAGCGGGGGAATCAAATGAGCAGTTCTTC. It yields the protein CASSESLGAGESNEQFF. The rearrangement links TRBV2 to TRBJ2-1; 8 bases map to TRBD2. With V trimmed by 2 bases and J by 7 bases, 13 bases remained unmatched. There are 17 residues in the CDR3. Germline V CDR1 and CDR2: SNHLY, FYNNEI. The whole variable domain, remainder taken from reference TRBV2 and TRBJ2-1, is EPEVTQTPSHQVTQMGQEVILRCVPISNHLYFYWYRQILGQKVEFLVSFYNNEISEKSEIFDDQFSVERPDGSNFTLKIRSTKLEDSAMYFCASSESLGAGESNEQFFGPGTRLTVL.